The 27 T cell receptor beta chains below were found in one sample sequenced in a study of shared clonotypes between healthy human individuals (dated by TCRdb to 2020 to 2021). The library was obtained by the immunoSEQ multiplex PCR assay. The clones in this table, taken by TCRdb from immuneACCESS, are in-frame only. Not every clone is retained; where verified, under half of the shortfall comes from an unresolved V gene, and the cause of the rest is unknown. The sample yields 2.3 million or so clones; 85% to 95% were counted once. The top ten constitute about 0.39% of the sample. What was sequenced was naive CD4+ T cells from PBMCs. According to the study, the label for this sample's cell subset or site signals: CD45RA+ positively selected. These receptors were obtained from a man aged 18 to 35 in good health. Some clones in this sample may be carry-over from other donors' samples.

This chain uses TRBV4-2 with TRBJ1-1, with D possibly being TRBD1 (5 bases). CDR1 and CDR2 (germline): LGHNA, YNFKEQ. V lost 5 bases and J lost 5, with 15 bases in between. The CDR3 has 14 residues. The CDR3 is CASSLALGGTEAFF. The CDR3 DNA reads TGTGCCAGCAGCTTGGCCTTGGGGGGGACTGAAGCTTTCTTT.

As DNA, the CDR3 is TGTGCCAGCGGACGTAGGGACAGGGGGAACACTGAAGCTTTCTTT. Protein product: CASGRRDRGNTEAFF. V is TRBV28 and J is TRBJ1-1; 10 bases agree with TRBD1. The CDR3 contains 15 residues. J lost 1 base, V lost 8 bases, and 7 bases had no gene match. Germline V CDR1 and CDR2: MDHEN, SYDVKM.

Here the CDR3 DNA reads TGTGCCACTGGGGGGCGCGGTGAAAAACTGTTTTTT. Its translation is CATGGRGEKLFF. The genes are TRBV2 and TRBJ1-4; D possibly corresponds to TRBD1 (6 bases). Germline CDR1 SNHLY, CDR2 FYNNEI. The CDR3 has 12 residues. Trimming took 10 bases from V and 7 from J, leaving 13 bases between them. Supplemented by reference TRBV2 and TRBJ1-4, the full variable domain reads EPEVTQTPSHQVTQMGQEVILRCVPISNHLYFYWYRQILGQKVEFLVSFYNNEISEKSEIFDDQFSVERPDGSNFTLKIRSTKLEDSAMYFCATGGRGEKLFFGSGTQLSVL.

As regards this clone: The sample has other DNA sequences that encode this CDR3 too. The rearrangement uses TRBV5-1 and TRBJ2-1; 9 nucleotides agree with TRBD2. Looked up from germline, CDR1 is SGHRS and CDR2 is YFSETQ. The CDR3 runs 15 residues. J gave up 8 bases and V 0 bases, and 6 bases lay outside the gene matches. CDR3 in amino acids: CASSLGLAGIDEQFF. In nucleotides, the CDR3 is TGCGCCAGCAGCTTGGGGCTAGCGGGAATCGATGAGCAGTTCTTC.

The chain uses TRBV28 and TRBJ2-2, with 8 bases that match TRBD1. This CDR3 comprises 16 residues. CDR1 is MDHEN and CDR2 is SYDVKM in the germline V gene. Losses at the gene ends were 0 bases for V and 5 bases for J; bases not matched to a gene: 5. CDR3 coding DNA: TGTGCCAGCAGTTTATGGGGACAGGCGGTGACCGGGGAGCTGTTTTTT. Its protein product is CASSLWGQAVTGELFF.

About this clone itself: Distinct nucleotide sequences in the sample also encode this CDR3. The chain employs TRBV5-1 and TRBJ1-1, with a tentative D call TRBD1 (5 bases). The germline V gene has CDR1 SGHRS and CDR2 YFSETQ. The CDR3 is 14 residues long. V was pared by 0 bases and J by 5 bases, with 11 bases between. The CDR3 nucleotides read TGCGCCAGCAGCTTGGAGACAGAAAGGACTGAAGCTTTCTTT. It translates to CASSLETERTEAFF.

The V and J genes are TRBV7-2 and TRBJ2-1, with D maybe TRBD2 (6 bases). The CDR3 loop spans 17 amino acids. CDR1 is SGHTA, CDR2 FQGNSA, per germline. Trimming cost V 7 bases and J 2 bases, with 21 bases left between them. The CDR3 loop is CASTPMIVGGTYNEQFF. CDR3 in DNA: TGTGCCAGCACGCCCATGATAGTGGGAGGAACCTACAATGAGCAGTTCTTC.

The CDR3 loop is CASSLTRDLLTSTDTQYF. Written as DNA, the CDR3 is TGTGCCAGCAGCTTAACGCGGGACCTCCTTACTAGCACAGATACGCAGTATTTT. The V call is TRBV7-2, the J call TRBJ2-3; D is perhaps TRBD2 (6 bases). Germline CDR1 is SGHTA and CDR2 is FQGNSA. The length of the CDR3 is 18 residues. Deletions cut 2 bases from V and 0 bases from J, with 18 bases between.

This clone was detected once. The genes are TRBV19 and TRBJ1-2; 7 nucleotides agree with TRBD1. V shed 4 bases, J shed 8 bases, and the junction held 7 bases outside the gene matches. The germline V gene has CDR1 LNHDA and CDR2 SQIVND (reference sequence). The CDR3 is 13 residues long. CDR3 DNA: TGTGCCAGTAGTACTGACAGGGATGGCGGCTACACCTTC. Its protein is CASSTDRDGGYTF.

This clone was seen only a few times. This sequence joins TRBV4-2 and TRBJ2-7; TRBD2 matches at 10 bases. Germline V lookup: CDR1 LGHNA, CDR2 YNFKEQ. V was clipped by 3 bases and J by 1 base; unmatched bases: 6. The CDR3 is made up of 16 amino acids. The CDR3 loop reads CASSHAGTSVSYEQYF. The CDR3 coding sequence is TGTGCCAGCAGCCACGCAGGGACTAGCGTGTCCTACGAGCAGTACTTC.

CDR3 sequence reads: CASFPPGRLGYTF. The CDR3 DNA is TGTGCCAGCTTCCCCCCAGGGCGTCTTGGCTACACCTTC. The rearrangement links TRBV28 to TRBJ1-2; D is perhaps TRBD1 (5 bases). The V gene's germline CDR1 is MDHEN and CDR2 SYDVKM. The CDR3 spans 13 residues. V dropped 8 bases and J dropped 7 bases, with 17 bases sitting between them.

The V and J genes are TRBV19 and TRBJ2-5; 12 positions match TRBD2. After removal of 2 bases from V and 2 bases from J, the junction contained 9 bases not matched to a gene. The CDR3 runs to 18 residues. The germline V gene encodes CDR1 LNHDA and CDR2 SQIVND (reference sequence). The CDR3 is CASSIKGLAGPKQETQYF. The CDR3 nucleotides are TGTGCCAGTAGTATAAAAGGACTAGCGGGGCCAAAACAAGAGACCCAGTACTTC.

The genes are TRBV28 and TRBJ2-2; 15 nucleotides match TRBD2. The CDR3 is made up of 19 amino acids. Looked up from germline, CDR1 is MDHEN and CDR2 is SYDVKM. J was trimmed by 8 bases and V by 4 bases; bases with no gene match: 14. The chain's CDR3 is CASSSPLTGTSGRSGELFF. In DNA form, the CDR3 reads TGTGCCAGCAGTTCCCCCCTAACCGGGACTAGCGGGAGGTCTGGGGAGCTGTTTTTT.

This chain uses TRBV2 with TRBJ2-7; TRBD2 aligns across 13 bases. V was pared by 6 bases and J by 1 base, with 6 bases of the junction left unmatched. This CDR3 has 16 amino acids. Germline CDR1 is SNHLY and CDR2 is FYNNEI. Here the CDR3 DNA reads TGTGCCAGCAGACAACTAGCGGGAGGGGTTTCCTACGAGCAGTACTTC. It yields the protein CASRQLAGGVSYEQYF.

The count of this clone is one. This chain uses TRBV28 with TRBJ2-1; 9 nucleotides agree with TRBD1. The CDR3 consists of 15 residues. The V segment lost 6 bases and the J segment 6 bases; nucleotides outside the gene matches: 9. The germline CDR1 and CDR2 sequences are MDHEN and SYDVKM. Here the CDR3 reads CASRNGQGFRNEQFF. Here the CDR3 DNA reads TGTGCCAGCAGAAATGGACAGGGGTTTCGCAATGAGCAGTTCTTC.

The genes are TRBV6-1 and TRBJ1-2; perhaps TRBD1 as D (6 bases). Trimming took 2 bases from V and 0 from J, leaving 10 bases between them. The CDR3 is made up of 15 amino acids. Germline V gene sequence: CDR1 MNHNS, CDR2 SASEGT. The CDR3 nucleotides read TGTGCCAGCAGTGAAACGGGGGGCACTAACTATGGCTACACCTTC. It yields the protein CASSETGGTNYGYTF.

Concerning this clone: No conserved phenylalanine or tryptophan ends this CDR3, so it is likely a read error. The chain recombines TRBV28 with TRBJ1-5; the match to TRBD1 covers 8 bases. The junction had 16 bases not matched to a gene; V was cut back by 7 bases and J by 2 bases. The CDR3 totals 18 residues. Germline V lookup: CDR1 MDHEN, CDR2 SYDVKM. The CDR3 is CASIPTSGQVTGNQPQHL. DNA of the CDR3: TGTGCCAGCATCCCGACGTCGGGACAGGTAACGGGCAATCAGCCCCAGCATCTT.

CDR3 nucleotide sequence: TGTGCCAGCAGCCAAGGCCGGGACAGGGAACAGCCCCAGCATTTT. This codes for CASSQGRDREQPQHF. The V and J genes are TRBV4-2 and TRBJ1-5; 9 bases match TRBD1. Germline V gene data show CDR1 as LGHNA and CDR2 as YNFKEQ. The CDR3 contains 15 residues. The V gene end was trimmed by 1 base and the J gene end by 7 bases; junction bases not matched to a gene: 5.

The chain carries TRBV10-3 and TRBJ2-5; D may be TRBD2 (6 bases). Trimming cost V 10 bases and J 4 bases, with 16 bases left between them. The CDR3 loop spans 13 amino acids. The germline V gene encodes CDR1 ENHRY and CDR2 SYGVKD. CDR3 coding DNA: TGTGCCAGCCGGAGGGAAAGGGGAGAGACCCAGTACTTC. It specifies CASRRERGETQYF.

As to this clone: The same CDR3 also results from other DNA sequences found in this sample. This sequence joins TRBV28 and TRBJ2-1; 8 positions match TRBD2. The CDR3 runs 15 residues. V shed 5 bases, J shed 0 bases, and the junction held 3 bases outside the gene matches. CDR1 is MDHEN, CDR2 SYDVKM, per germline. CDR3 nucleotides: TGTGCCAGCAGTAGAAGCGGGAGCTCCTACAATGAGCAGTTCTTC. It specifies CASSRSGSSYNEQFF.

The chain joins TRBV7-9 to TRBJ2-5, with D maybe TRBD1 (6 bases). The V end lost 4 bases, the J end lost 1 base, and 13 bases lay between the germline ends. This CDR3 is 15 amino acids long. Germline V gives CDR1 SEHNR, CDR2 FQNEAQ (reference sequence). CDR3 DNA: TGTGCCAGCAGCTCACCGGGACAACGCCAAGAGACCCAGTACTTC. Translating gives CASSSPGQRQETQYF.

The chain recombines TRBV28 with TRBJ2-5; D remains unclear. The CDR3 extends over 12 amino acids. V shed 6 bases and J shed 4 bases, with 9 bases lying between them. Germline-derived CDR1 and CDR2 are MDHEN and SYDVKM. The CDR3 nucleotides read TGTGCCAGCAGACTTCCGGGAGAGACCCAGTACTTC. Translation gives CASRLPGETQYF.

The rearrangement joins TRBV9 to TRBJ2-1; D call uncertain. The CDR3 has 16 residues. The V end was cut by 3 bases, the J end by 0 bases, with 13 bases between. Germline loops: CDR1 SGDLS, CDR2 YYNGEE. The CDR3: CASSASRSRSYNEQFF. The CDR3 DNA is TGTGCCAGCAGCGCTTCCAGGAGCCGCTCCTACAATGAGCAGTTCTTC.

The chain recombines TRBV19 with TRBJ2-4, with 9 bases fitting TRBD1. CDR3 size: 16 residues. Germline V gives CDR1 LNHDA, CDR2 SQIVND (reference sequence). Trimming at V came to 5 bases and at J to 6 bases, leaving 11 bases not matched to a gene. The CDR3 region is CASSLYRGRSSNIQYF. The CDR3 region has the DNA TGTGCCAGTAGTCTATACAGGGGGCGAAGTTCAAACATTCAGTACTTC.

The rearrangement joins TRBV9 to TRBJ2-1; D is unclear. The V and J ends lost 4 bases and 5 bases respectively, with 10 bases between them. Germline CDR1 is SGDLS and CDR2 is YYNGEE. The CDR3 has 13 amino acids. In DNA form, the CDR3 reads TGTGCCAGCAGCCCTAAGACCCACAATGAGCAGTTCTTC. Its translation is CASSPKTHNEQFF. The full variable domain, with the rest looked up from reference TRBV9 and TRBJ2-1, is DSGVTQTPKHLITATGQRVTLRCSPRSGDLSVYWYQQSLDQGLQFLIQYYNGEERAKGNILERFSAQQFPDLHSELNLSSLELGDSALYFCASSPKTHNEQFFGPGTRLTVL.

This clone appeared a single time. The chain employs TRBV7-9 and TRBJ1-4; D uncertain. CDR1 SEHNR and CDR2 FQNEAQ come from the germline V gene (reference sequence). This CDR3 spans 15 amino acids. V shed 6 bases and J shed 4 bases, with 15 bases lying between them. CDR3 DNA sequence: TGTGCCAGCAGTCTGCCGTTGGCTTATAATGAAAAACTGTTTTTT. Translated, it gives CASSLPLAYNEKLFF.

The J gene is TRBJ1-4, the V gene TRBV18; D is unclear. CDR3 length: 15 residues. Germline V gene data show CDR1 as KGHSH and CDR2 as LQKENI. V gave up 4 bases and J gave up 4 bases, with 13 bases separating them. CDR3 residues: CASSLWAQFNEKLFF. CDR3 coding DNA: TGTGCCAGCTCACTCTGGGCCCAATTTAATGAAAAACTGTTTTTT.